This T cell receptor beta chain was recovered during a study of shared clonotypes between healthy human individuals. Study-level background: The donor group consisted of a couple of women and a few men, aged 18 to 49. Each donor's CD4 naive and CD4 memory cells filled three plates apiece, CD8 naive two, and CD8 memory one. Study-level findings and limits: Around 5.4% of naive CD4 clonotypes were common to several donors.

Within Nashville, Tennessee resided all donors, each a Caucasian adult. Measured with immunoSEQ multiplex PCR; TCRdb has only the in-frame clones, and not every one. The table lists around 980,000 clones, about four fifths of them singletons. The CDR3 sequence is 17 residues long. V was clipped by 0 bases and J by 1 base, with 13 bases between them. Germline loops: CDR1 SGDLS, CDR2 YYNGEE. About this clone: The antigen is unknown.

The chain carries TRBV9 and TRBJ2-2; D is undetermined. Sequenced: memory CD4+ T cells from PBMCs. Subset of the sample: CD45RA-negative fraction. This TCR was sampled from a man between 18 and 35 years old in good health. Some clones in this sample may be carry-over from other donors' samples. As DNA, the CDR3 is TGTGCCAGCAGCGTAGCGGTCCCGGGCGGGAACACCGGGGAGCTGTTTTTT. Protein product: CASSVAVPGGNTGELFF.